This entry features one T cell receptor beta chain sequence. Profiling relied on immunoSEQ multiplex PCR, and the TCRdb table lists in-frame clones only, not all of them. The repertoire holds about 1.1 million clones, with around 78% as singletons. The record originates from a study of shared clonotypes between healthy human individuals. Memory CD4+ cells were the fraction left after CD45RA+ naive selection. Trimming cost V 1 base and J 5 bases, with 10 bases left between them. The CDR3 contains 14 residues. Looked up from germline, CDR1 is LGHNA and CDR2 is YSLEER. Specimen: memory CD4+ T cells from PBMCs. Subset given: CD45RA-negative fraction. The chain combines TRBV4-3 with TRBJ2-3, with a weak D call TRBD2 (5 bases). The source of this sequence is a man aged 18-30 years in good health. Some clones in this sample may be carry-over from other donors' samples. The CDR3 is CASSQAGSGDTQYF. The CDR3 nucleotides are TGCGCCAGCAGCCAAGCGGGATCGGGAGATACGCAGTATTTT.